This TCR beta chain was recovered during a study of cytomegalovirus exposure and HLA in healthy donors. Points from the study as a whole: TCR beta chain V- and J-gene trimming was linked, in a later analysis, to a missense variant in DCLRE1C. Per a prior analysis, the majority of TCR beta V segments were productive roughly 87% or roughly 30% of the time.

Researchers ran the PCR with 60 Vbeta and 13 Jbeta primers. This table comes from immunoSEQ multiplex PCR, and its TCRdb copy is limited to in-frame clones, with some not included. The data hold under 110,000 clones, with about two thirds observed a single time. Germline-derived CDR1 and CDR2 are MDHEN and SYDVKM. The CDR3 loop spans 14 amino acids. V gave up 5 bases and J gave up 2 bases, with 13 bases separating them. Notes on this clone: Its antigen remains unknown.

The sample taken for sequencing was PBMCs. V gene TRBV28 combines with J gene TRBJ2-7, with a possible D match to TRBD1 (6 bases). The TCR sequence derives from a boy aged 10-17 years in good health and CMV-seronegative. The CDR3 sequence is CASSPAHRAYEQYF. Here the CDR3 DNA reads TGTGCCAGCAGTCCGGCGCACAGGGCCTACGAGCAGTACTTC.